This TCR beta chain was retrieved from a study of cytomegalovirus exposure and HLA in healthy donors. Primers: 60 Vbeta forward and 13 Jbeta reverse. The data were produced by immunoSEQ multiplex PCR, yet TCRdb's version contains in-frame clones alone and is incomplete. The sample contains more than 200,000 clones, roughly 80% of which appear only once. The germline V gene encodes CDR1 MNHEY and CDR2 SVGAGI. The CDR3 is 13 amino acids. V dropped 0 bases and J dropped 8 bases, with 10 bases sitting between them. General study results and limits: Researchers catalogued some 160 TCR beta chains as cytomegalovirus-associated. Most sequenced TCRs were rare (though some public TCRs occurred in many donors). V segments that were indistinguishable, TRBV6-2 and TRBV6-3 among them, were omitted from analysis. Solely CMV serostatus was available to characterize immune exposure.

On this clone: The antigen remains unidentified.

The TCR originated in a girl aged 2-10 years in good health and CMV-seronegative. The chain combines TRBV6-5 with TRBJ1-1; D uncertain. The sample comprised PBMCs. The CDR3 coding sequence is TGTGCCAGCAGTTACTCTTCAAGCAAGGAAGCTTTCTTT. The encoded protein is CASSYSSSKEAFF.